Presented here are 30 T cell receptor beta chains from one specimen sequenced in a study of technical replicates of blood from four donors (dated by TCRdb to about 2017). Library creation used the immunoSEQ multiplex PCR assay. The source is immuneACCESS, and TCRdb retained only in-frame sequences with V and J called. Part of the clones is not carried over; for the studies checked, unresolved V genes explain less than half of this, and the remainder is unexplained. Within this sample are fewer than 85,000 clones, with roughly 94% of them counted one time only. The ten most abundant clones make up 0.2% to 0.3% of the sample. The material sequenced was T cells isolated from PBMCs. All receptors come from a human donor in good health.

V is TRBV27 and J is TRBJ2-3; 14 nucleotides agree with TRBD2. CDR1 is MNHEY and CDR2 is SMNVEV in the germline V gene (reference sequence). The V and J ends lost 5 bases and 3 bases, in that order; junction bases with no gene match: 10. This CDR3 has 18 amino acids. Written as DNA, the CDR3 is TGTGCCAGCAGTCAGGGACTAGCGGGAGCGGGAGAAACAGATACGCAGTATTTT. Amino acids: CASSQGLAGAGETDTQYF.

The rearrangement uses TRBV11-2 and TRBJ1-2; D not certain. The CDR3 extends over 13 amino acids. Germline lookup yields CDR1 SGHAT and CDR2 FQNNGV. V lost 5 bases and J 8 bases, leaving 15 bases between the germline ends. CDR3 amino acids: CASSLPGVRGYTF. The CDR3 coding sequence is TGTGCCAGCAGCCTCCCCGGGGTTCGCGGCTACACCTTC.

V gene TRBV2 combines with J gene TRBJ2-1, with D maybe TRBD2 (5 bases). The CDR3 has 17 amino acids. V lost 4 bases to trimming and J lost 7 bases, with 23 bases between them. Germline-derived CDR1 and CDR2 are SNHLY and FYNNEI. CDR3 nucleotides: TGTGCCAGCAGTGTTCGGACTTTCGGGCTCGTTATTAATGAGCAGTTCTTC. Protein sequence: CASSVRTFGLVINEQFF.

The chain recombines TRBV19 with TRBJ1-1, with no clear D. The CDR3 has 13 amino acids. With 2 bases removed from V and 1 base from J, the gap between germline ends came to 5 bases. CDR1 LNHDA and CDR2 SQIVND come from the germline V gene (reference sequence). CDR3 residues: CASSISRNTEAFF. The DNA for the CDR3 is TGTGCCAGTAGTATAAGCCGGAACACTGAAGCTTTCTTT.

The V call is TRBV5-4, the J call TRBJ2-1, with D maybe TRBD2 (6 bases). The germline V gene encodes CDR1 SGHNT and CDR2 YYREEE (reference sequence). V lost 1 base, J lost 3 bases, and 14 bases lay in between. The CDR3 runs 16 residues. The CDR3 is CASSLWGLAIYNEQFF. The CDR3 DNA reads TGTGCCAGCAGCTTGTGGGGTCTAGCGATCTACAATGAGCAGTTCTTC. Together with reference TRBV5-4 and TRBJ2-1, the CDR3 gives the full variable domain: ETGVTQSPTHLIKTRGQQVTLRCSSQSGHNTVSWYQQALGQGPQFIFQYYREEENGRGNFPPRFSGLQFPNYSSELNVNALELDDSALYLCASSLWGLAIYNEQFFGPGTRLTVL.

This chain links TRBV18 with TRBJ1-4, with 9 bases that match TRBD1. Per germline, CDR1 KGHSH and CDR2 LQKENI. V lost 5 bases, J lost 4 bases, and 5 bases stayed unmatched. The CDR3 consists of 15 residues. CDR3 region: CASSTGTGSNEKLFF. The CDR3 nucleotides are TGTGCCAGCTCAACCGGGACAGGGAGTAATGAAAAACTGTTTTTT.

This chain links TRBV2 with TRBJ2-7; 8 bases agree with TRBD1. With 6 bases clipped from V and 6 bases from J, the junction kept 4 bases outside the gene matches. The V gene's germline CDR1 is SNHLY and CDR2 FYNNEI. The CDR3 is made up of 12 amino acids. The CDR3: CASRFDRGEQYF. The CDR3 nucleotides read TGTGCCAGCAGGTTCGACAGGGGCGAGCAGTACTTC.

The V call is TRBV6-5, the J call TRBJ2-7, with D hard to call. This CDR3 contains 11 residues. V lost 5 bases, J lost 4 bases, and 6 bases lay in between. Germline loops: CDR1 MNHEY, CDR2 SVGAGI. CDR3 in amino acids: CASSKQYEQYF. The CDR3 coding sequence is TGTGCCAGCAGTAAGCAATACGAGCAGTACTTC.

The chain carries TRBV27 and TRBJ1-1; possible D gene TRBD1, 5 bases. The germline gives CDR1 MNHEY, CDR2 SMNVEV (reference sequence). Trimming took off 5 bases at V and 2 bases at J, with 12 bases between the two ends. The CDR3 is 14 amino acids. The CDR3 loop reads CASSLPQGNTEAFF. CDR3 bases: TGTGCCAGCAGTCTCCCCCAGGGTAACACTGAAGCTTTCTTT.

The rearrangement links TRBV29-1 to TRBJ2-1; D gene ambiguous. Trimming pared 6 bases from V and 4 bases from J, leaving 7 bases between. This CDR3 region has 11 residues. Germline lookup yields CDR1 SQVTM and CDR2 ANQGSEA. CDR3 amino acids: CSVTEYNEQFF. The CDR3 DNA reads as TGCAGCGTAACAGAATACAATGAGCAGTTCTTC.

The rearrangement joins TRBV10-3 to TRBJ2-5; a possible D gene is TRBD2 (6 bases). Germline V gives CDR1 ENHRY, CDR2 SYGVKD. The germline V and J ends were trimmed by 3 bases and 2 bases, with 10 bases remaining between them. The CDR3 totals 14 residues. CDR3 bases: TGTGCCATCAGTGAATCCGGGACTCAAGAGACCCAGTACTTC. Residues: CAISESGTQETQYF.

The chain links TRBV10-1 to TRBJ2-1; 14 bases align to TRBD2. V lost 6 bases to trimming and J lost 10 bases; unmatched junction nucleotides: 8. CDR1 is WNHNN, CDR2 SYGVQD, per germline (reference sequence). The CDR3 extends over 15 amino acids. The chain's CDR3 is CASRPGLAGVGEQFF. The CDR3 bases are TGCGCCAGCAGACCGGGACTAGCGGGAGTCGGAGAGCAGTTCTTC.

The genes are TRBV6-1 and TRBJ1-2; D remains unclear. V dropped 3 bases and J dropped 6 bases, with 5 bases sitting between them. The CDR3 spans 11 residues. Germline V lookup: CDR1 MNHNS, CDR2 SASEGT. The CDR3 sequence is CASSDGDGYTF. The CDR3 region has the DNA TGTGCCAGCAGTGACGGGGATGGCTACACCTTC.

This chain links TRBV19 with TRBJ2-7; 7 bases align to TRBD1. Per germline, CDR1 LNHDA and CDR2 SQIVND (reference sequence). Trimming at V came to 8 bases and at J to 3 bases, leaving 10 bases not matched to a gene. The CDR3 is 14 amino acids. The CDR3 nucleotides read TGTGCCAGTTCCCGTGGGACAGCGTTCTACGAGCAGTACTTC. It is translated as CASSRGTAFYEQYF.

A single count supports this clone. The chain links TRBV28 to TRBJ1-1, with a tentative D call TRBD1 (5 bases). From germline, CDR1 is MDHEN and CDR2 SYDVKM. The V gene lost 3 bases and the J gene lost 5 bases, with 13 bases spanning the gap. The CDR3 length is 14 residues. The CDR3 spells CASSFRVRGTEAFF. In DNA form, the CDR3 reads TGTGCCAGCAGTTTCCGTGTTCGGGGGACTGAAGCTTTCTTT.

This chain links TRBV30 with TRBJ1-6; 7 bases line up with TRBD1. Per germline, CDR1 GTSNPN and CDR2 SVGIG (reference sequence). J lost 10 bases, V lost 3 bases, and 12 bases had no gene match. The CDR3 is 15 amino acids. CDR3 sequence reads: CAWRNPDRAGSPLHF. Written as DNA, the CDR3 is TGTGCCTGGAGAAACCCCGACAGGGCAGGGTCACCCCTCCACTTT.

The chain recombines TRBV5-1 with TRBJ2-7, with 9 nucleotides matching TRBD2. From germline, CDR1 is SGHRS and CDR2 YFSETQ. CDR3 size: 13 residues. V lost 0 bases, J lost 6 bases, and 1 base stayed unmatched. CDR3 coding DNA: TGCGCCAGCAGCTTGGGAGCGGGGGGCGAGCAGTACTTC. Translating gives CASSLGAGGEQYF.

The chain employs TRBV20-1 and TRBJ2-7, with D uncertain. V dropped 7 bases and J dropped 4 bases, with 11 bases sitting between them. This CDR3 has 11 residues. Germline V gives CDR1 DFQATT, CDR2 SNEGSKA (reference sequence). The CDR3 reads CSVIAEYEQYF. Written as DNA, the CDR3 is TGCAGTGTGATAGCAGAGTACGAGCAGTACTTC.

The chain is built from TRBV7-9 and TRBJ1-5; D gene ambiguous. This CDR3 has 14 residues. Trimming pared 3 bases from V and 6 bases from J, leaving 12 bases between. Per the germline V gene, CDR1 is SEHNR and CDR2 is FQNEAQ (reference sequence). The CDR3 nucleotides read TGTGCCAGCAGCTTCGGGTCGGGTGGTCAGCCCCAGCATTTT. This codes for CASSFGSGGQPQHF.

The chain uses TRBV19 and TRBJ1-1; 7 bases match TRBD1. Trimming at V came to 3 bases and at J to 5 bases, leaving 9 bases not matched to a gene. The CDR3 runs to 15 residues. Germline V CDR1 and CDR2: LNHDA, SQIVND (reference sequence). This CDR3 is CASSISRQGYTEAFF. CDR3 in DNA: TGTGCCAGTAGTATTTCGCGACAGGGCTATACTGAAGCTTTCTTT.

CDR3 sequence: CASSAGTGGGGETQYF. CDR3 bases: TGCGCCAGCAGTGCTGGTACGGGCGGGGGTGGTGAGACCCAGTACTTC. The V gene is TRBV10-2, the J gene TRBJ2-5; 7 nucleotides agree with TRBD2. V shed 4 bases and J 5 bases; nucleotides not matched to a gene: 13. The CDR3 has 16 residues. Germline V gene data show CDR1 as WSHSY and CDR2 as SAAADI.

The J gene is TRBJ2-3, the V gene TRBV27; D gene ambiguous. The germline gives CDR1 MNHEY, CDR2 SMNVEV (reference sequence). This CDR3 has 15 residues. Trimming left V 7 bases short and J 3 bases short, with 17 bases between. The CDR3 bases are TGTGCCAGCACCGTTCAGGCGTTCACTACAGATACGCAGTATTTT. Amino acids: CASTVQAFTTDTQYF.

The genes are TRBV5-6 and TRBJ2-3; D perhaps matches TRBD2 (7 bases). This CDR3 has 18 amino acids. V lost 2 bases and J lost 2, with 21 bases in between. CDR1 and CDR2 (germline): SGHDT, YYEEEE. The CDR3 coding sequence is TGTGCCAGCAGCTTCAAAGGGAGGGGGACAAGAACCACAGATACGCAGTATTTT. This codes for CASSFKGRGTRTTDTQYF.

The V and J genes are TRBV2 and TRBJ2-7; 10 bases are a match to TRBD2. The CDR3 contains 16 residues. CDR1 is SNHLY and CDR2 is FYNNEI in the germline V gene. Unmatched junction bases numbered 13, after V lost 7 bases and J lost 4 bases. This CDR3 is CASTPAGSSGSYEQYF. CDR3 nucleotides: TGTGCCAGCACTCCGGCCGGGTCTAGCGGGAGTTACGAGCAGTACTTC. Looking up the rest from reference TRBV2 and TRBJ2-7 gives the full variable domain: EPEVTQTPSHQVTQMGQEVILRCVPISNHLYFYWYRQILGQKVEFLVSFYNNEISEKSEIFDDQFSVERPDGSNFTLKIRSTKLEDSAMYFCASTPAGSSGSYEQYFGPGTRLTVT.

The chain carries TRBV25-1 and TRBJ2-7, with D maybe TRBD1 (5 bases). With 3 bases removed from V and 2 bases from J, the gap between germline ends came to 11 bases. The CDR3 covers 14 residues. Germline V gene sequence: CDR1 MGHDK, CDR2 SYGVNS. CDR3 nucleotide sequence: TGTGCCAGCAGTGATACGCAGGGCGCCTACGAGCAGTACTTC. Translated, it gives CASSDTQGAYEQYF.

The chain has TRBV7-8 and TRBJ2-7, with 10 bases aligning to TRBD2. The CDR3 sequence is 16 residues long. Germline CDR1 reads SGHVS; CDR2 reads FQNEAQ. Losses at the gene ends were 1 base for V and 3 bases for J; bases not matched to a gene: 6. CDR3 sequence (DNA): TGTGCCAGCAGCTTAGGGTCTAGCGGGAGTATCTACGAGCAGTACTTC. It is translated as CASSLGSSGSIYEQYF.

This chain uses TRBV6-5 with TRBJ2-1; 11 nucleotides agree with TRBD2. The J segment lost 7 bases and the V segment lost 7 bases, leaving 9 bases of the junction unmatched. The CDR3 sequence is 15 residues long. The germline V gene has CDR1 MNHEY and CDR2 SVGAGI. CDR3 bases: TGTGCCAGCACCTTAGCGGGAGGGCTATCAAATGAGCAGTTCTTC. Translation gives CASTLAGGLSNEQFF.

The chain combines TRBV27 with TRBJ2-4, with 11 bases fitting TRBD1. The CDR3 totals 15 residues. The junction had 2 bases not matched to a gene; V was cut back by 0 bases and J by 7 bases. CDR1 is MNHEY, CDR2 SMNVEV, per germline (reference sequence). The DNA for the CDR3 is TGTGCCAGCAGTTTATCCGGGACAGGGGGGAACATTCAGTACTTC. Translated: CASSLSGTGGNIQYF.

The chain recombines TRBV10-3 with TRBJ2-7, with TRBD2 as a possible D gene (5 bases). This CDR3 has 12 residues. The V gene's germline CDR1 is ENHRY and CDR2 SYGVKD. V gave up 10 bases and J gave up 5 bases, with 15 bases separating them. The DNA of the CDR3 is TGTGCCACGACCTCGGACTGGAACGAGCAGTACTTC. This gives the protein CATTSDWNEQYF.

The V call is TRBV2, the J call TRBJ1-2, with a possible D match to TRBD1 (5 bases). Trimming pared 1 base from V and 0 bases from J, leaving 6 bases between. Germline V gives CDR1 SNHLY, CDR2 FYNNEI. The CDR3 loop spans 14 amino acids. The CDR3 DNA is TGTGCCAGCAGTGAAGACAGGTCTAACTATGGCTACACCTTC. Protein sequence: CASSEDRSNYGYTF.